The 20 T cell receptor beta chains below were found in one sample sequenced in a study of naive CD8 T cells in extremely preterm neonates. The repertoire was sequenced with immunoSEQ multiplex PCR; TCRdb's copy has only in-frame clones and lacks some. Of about 7,900 clones listed, approximately 98% are singletons. The sample consisted of naive CD8+ T cells from blood. These receptors came from a human donor in good health.

This chain connects TRBV6-5 to TRBJ1-2; D perhaps matches TRBD1 (6 bases). V shed 5 bases and J shed 7 bases, with 14 bases lying between them. Germline CDR1 reads MNHEY; CDR2 reads SVGAGI. The CDR3 spans 13 residues. The CDR3 is CASSLGGASGYTF. The CDR3 bases are TGTGCCAGCAGTCTCGGGGGGGCTAGTGGCTACACCTTC.

The chain joins TRBV7-9 to TRBJ2-1; TRBD2 agrees at 9 bases. This CDR3 is built from 17 residues. The V and J ends lost 3 bases and 2 bases, in that order; junction bases with no gene match: 8. Germline V gene sequence: CDR1 SEHNR, CDR2 FQNEAQ (reference sequence). In nucleotides, the CDR3 is TGTGCCAGCAGCTTTTTAGCGGGGGCCCCCCCCTACAATGAGCAGTTCTTC. It codes for CASSFLAGAPPYNEQFF.

The gene calls are TRBV5-1 and TRBJ1-2; 7 bases are a match to TRBD1. CDR1 and CDR2 from the germline V gene are SGHRS and YFSETQ. The V and J ends lost 1 base and 1 base, in that order; junction bases with no gene match: 22. The CDR3 runs to 21 residues. The CDR3 sequence: CASSLRTQIYGTANFNYGYTF. The CDR3, as DNA: TGCGCCAGCAGCTTGCGGACTCAAATATACGGGACAGCCAATTTTAACTATGGCTACACCTTC.

V and J are TRBV15 and TRBJ1-5; D remains ambiguous. The CDR3 runs 17 residues. Per the germline V gene, CDR1 is LNHNV and CDR2 is YYDKDF (reference sequence). With 0 bases removed from V and 6 bases from J, the gap between germline ends came to 18 bases. CDR3 nucleotides: TGTGCCACCAGCAGAGATTGGGGAGTCGGCACCGGTCAGCCCCAGCATTTT. Amino acid sequence: CATSRDWGVGTGQPQHF.

This sequence joins TRBV7-8 and TRBJ2-7; TRBD1 agrees at 7 bases. With V trimmed by 4 bases and J by 1 base, 7 bases remained unmatched. Germline V gene data show CDR1 as SGHVS and CDR2 as FQNEAQ. The CDR3 is 15 residues long. CDR3 protein: CASSWRRDSSYEQYF. The CDR3, as DNA: TGTGCCAGCAGCTGGCGCCGGGACAGTTCCTACGAGCAGTACTTC.

This chain uses TRBV28 with TRBJ1-5, with D uncertain. V dropped 7 bases and J dropped 4 bases, with 17 bases sitting between them. CDR1 is MDHEN and CDR2 is SYDVKM in the germline V gene. The CDR3 extends over 15 amino acids. The CDR3 is CASTERAYPNQPQHF. For the CDR3, the DNA is TGTGCCAGCACCGAGAGAGCGTATCCTAATCAGCCCCAGCATTTT.

The rearrangement links TRBV4-3 to TRBJ2-1; TRBD2 aligns across 8 bases. Germline assignment: CDR1 LGHNA and CDR2 YSLEER. J gave up 5 bases and V 0 bases, and 18 bases lay outside the gene matches. The CDR3 runs 20 residues. CDR3 nucleotides: TGCGCCAGCAGCCAAGAGACGGGAGGGCCCTCGGTAGTAATGGACAATGAGCAGTTCTTC. It specifies CASSQETGGPSVVMDNEQFF.

The chain is built from TRBV2 and TRBJ1-1, with no clear D. The CDR3 contains 13 residues. Per germline, CDR1 SNHLY and CDR2 FYNNEI. V gave up 6 bases and J gave up 8 bases, with 16 bases separating them. The CDR3 sequence: CASSESGRSEAFF. The CDR3 nucleotides read TGTGCCAGCAGCGAAAGCGGGAGATCAGAAGCTTTCTTT. The full variable domain, rest sourced from reference TRBV2 and TRBJ1-1, is EPEVTQTPSHQVTQMGQEVILRCVPISNHLYFYWYRQILGQKVEFLVSFYNNEISEKSEIFDDQFSVERPDGSNFTLKIRSTKLEDSAMYFCASSESGRSEAFFGQGTRLTVV.

The genes are TRBV7-8 and TRBJ2-3; 10 bases align to TRBD1. The V and J ends lost 1 base and 3 bases, in that order; junction bases with no gene match: 7. The CDR3 runs to 17 residues. Germline lookup yields CDR1 SGHVS and CDR2 FQNEAQ. CDR3 DNA sequence: TGTGCCAGCAGCTTAGAGGCGGGACAGGGGTGGACAGATACGCAGTATTTT. It specifies CASSLEAGQGWTDTQYF. Together with reference TRBV7-8 and TRBJ2-3, the CDR3 gives the full variable domain: GAGVSQSPRYKVAKRGQDVALRCDPISGHVSLFWYQQALGQGPEFLTYFQNEAQLDKSGLPSDRFFAERPEGSVSTLKIQRTQQEDSAVYLCASSLEAGQGWTDTQYFGPGTRLTVL.

The chain employs TRBV4-3 and TRBJ1-1; the D gene is possibly TRBD1 (5 bases). CDR3 length: 13 residues. V lost 4 bases, J lost 5 bases, and 11 bases lay in between. The germline gives CDR1 LGHNA, CDR2 YSLEER. CDR3 region: CASSPGLWTEAFF. Here the CDR3 DNA reads TGCGCCAGCAGCCCAGGGCTGTGGACTGAAGCTTTCTTT.

CDR3 DNA sequence: TGTGCCAGCAGCTGGCCGACTAGCGGGGGGGAAGATACGCAGTATTTT. Translated: CASSWPTSGGEDTQYF. The rearrangement uses TRBV7-9 and TRBJ2-3; 14 positions agree with TRBD2. V was pared by 4 bases and J by 5 bases, with 5 bases of the junction left unmatched. The CDR3 length is 16 residues. CDR1 is SEHNR and CDR2 is FQNEAQ in the germline V gene (reference sequence).

CDR3 loop: CASTGTDIYEQYF. Written as DNA, the CDR3 is TGTGCCAGCACCGGGACAGATATCTACGAGCAGTACTTC. The V gene is TRBV6-1, the J gene TRBJ2-7, with TRBD1 identical over 7 bases. Trimming took 7 bases from V and 3 from J; bases not matched to a gene: 6. There are 13 residues in the CDR3. Germline lookup yields CDR1 MNHNS and CDR2 SASEGT.

This clone is a singleton in its sample. Other DNA sequences within the sample encode an identical CDR3. The chain is built from TRBV7-3 and TRBJ1-1; 12 bases agree with TRBD1. This CDR3 has 19 amino acids. Unmatched junction bases numbered 11, after V lost 3 bases and J lost 0 bases. Germline CDR1 SGHTA, CDR2 FQGTGA. DNA for the CDR3: TGTGCCAGCAGCTTGACGGGGACAGGGGGCCGCCTCATGAACACTGAAGCTTTCTTT. Its protein is CASSLTGTGGRLMNTEAFF.

The chain uses TRBV11-3 and TRBJ2-4; 7 bases are a match to TRBD2. CDR3 length: 18 amino acids. CDR1 is SGHNT and CDR2 is YENEEA in the germline V gene. V lost 1 base to trimming and J lost 6 bases; unmatched junction nucleotides: 15. The chain's CDR3 is CASSLGPRGGRAGNIQYF. In nucleotides, the CDR3 is TGTGCCAGCAGCTTAGGACCCCGTGGCGGGAGAGCCGGAAACATTCAGTACTTC. The full variable domain, in which reference TRBV11-3 and TRBJ2-4 provide the parts outside the CDR3, is EAGVVQSPRYKIIEKKQPVAFWCNPISGHNTLYWYLQNLGQGPELLIRYENEEAVDDSQLPKDRFSAERLKGVDSTLKIQPAELGDSAVYLCASSLGPRGGRAGNIQYFGAGTRLSVL.

The chain couples TRBV27 to TRBJ1-4, with D tentatively TRBD1 (6 bases). Between the trimmed V and J ends, which lost 0 bases and 7 bases, there was a span of 9 bases. The CDR3 is made up of 14 amino acids. From germline, CDR1 is MNHEY and CDR2 SMNVEV (reference sequence). The CDR3 nucleotides are TGTGCCAGCAGTTTATCAGGGGGGGGTGAAAAACTGTTTTTT. This translates into CASSLSGGGEKLFF.

This chain connects TRBV2 to TRBJ2-5; the match to TRBD2 covers 10 bases. The CDR3 consists of 15 residues. V was clipped by 4 bases and J by 4 bases; unmatched bases: 6. Germline-derived CDR1 and CDR2 are SNHLY and FYNNEI. As DNA, the CDR3 is TGTGCCAGCAGTGCCTGGACTAGCGGTGGAGAGACCCAGTACTTC. Protein sequence: CASSAWTSGGETQYF.

This CDR3 is CASSLAYLGGDGYTF. The CDR3, as DNA: TGCGCCAGCAGCCTCGCTTATCTAGGGGGAGATGGCTACACCTTC. The V and J genes are TRBV4-3 and TRBJ1-2; perhaps TRBD1 as D (6 bases). Germline CDR1 LGHNA, CDR2 YSLEER. Trimming cost V 4 bases and J 6 bases, with 18 bases left between them. The CDR3 consists of 15 residues.

The chain recombines TRBV10-2 with TRBJ2-1; D is possibly TRBD1 (6 bases). With 7 bases removed from V and 7 bases from J, the gap between germline ends came to 20 bases. The CDR3 contains 15 residues. CDR1 and CDR2 (germline): WSHSY, SAAADI. The CDR3 DNA reads TGCGCCAGCATGCCTTCACAGGGTTTGGAGAATGAGCAGTTCTTC. Translated, it gives CASMPSQGLENEQFF.

The table lists this clone with a few counts. The CDR3 region is CASSYRDRAYEQYF. CDR3 coding DNA: TGTGCCAGCAGTTACCGGGACAGGGCCTACGAGCAGTACTTC. The rearrangement uses TRBV6-6 and TRBJ2-7; 9 bases agree with TRBD1. V lost 2 bases, J lost 2 bases, and 1 base stayed unmatched. The CDR3 is made up of 14 amino acids. From germline, CDR1 is MNHNY and CDR2 SVGAGI (reference sequence).

The chain joins TRBV11-3 to TRBJ2-1; TRBD2 aligns across 10 bases. Germline CDR1 is SGHNT and CDR2 is YENEEA. The J segment lost 1 base and the V segment lost 5 bases, leaving 14 bases of the junction unmatched. This CDR3 region has 19 residues. CDR3 bases: TGTGCCAGCAGCCCACATTTCCCAACTAGCGGGAAGTCCTACAATGAGCAGTTCTTC. Translation gives CASSPHFPTSGKSYNEQFF.